This T cell receptor (beta chain) is from a study of molecular identifiers for immune sequencing clone quantification (dated by TCRdb to about 2018). A note on the overall study: For a replicate experiment, the RNA from either approximately 20,000 or 100,000 naive CD8 T cells was divided into five aliquots, and four of those aliquots went on to sequencing. This methods study used CD8 T cells to benchmark TCR RNA copy counting and molecular-identifier clustering-based TCR repertoire sequencing (MIDCIRS).

Library preparation used PCR. Sequencing instrument: Illumina HiSeq 4000. Preparation of bulk TCR libraries followed a previously described approach, with the TCR primers listed in Table S5. Total RNA was purified with the Qiagen AllPrep DNA/RNA kit. Reads from multiple sequencing runs of the same library were pooled before analysis. The original pipeline was this. Reads were retained only if the reads had an exact TCR constant sequence, and the retained reads were trimmed to 150 nt and grouped according to their 12-nt molecular barcodes. Reads within each barcode group were sub-clustered using a 15% Levenshtein threshold, and quality-weighted consensus sequences were constructed for each RNA molecule. Non-functional sequences were discarded, and so were lower-count sequences lying one edit away from another sequence. Based on a fit of two negative binomial distributions, barcode sub-clusters having less than 20% of the maximum read count were discarded. TCRdb redid the processing of the public reads, applying fastp at Q25 and MiXCR, and retained in-frame beta chains. Identical CDR3 proteins give one entry, which carries the most common genes and DNA. TCRdb, not the original authors, processed these V and J calls. In all, the sample holds 50,000 to 65,000 distinct CDR3 sequences, and approximately 25% of those were seen once. The ten largest clones take up about 2% of the sample.

The cysteine opens and the phenylalanine closes a CDR3 of 15 amino acids. Here the CDR3 DNA is all that survives: 45 bases in frame from base 1. Deletion took 10 bases off V and 6 bases off J, with a span of 23 bases between the germline ends. Summary of the overall study and its limitations: Without barcode sub-clustering, chimeric consensus sequences inflated TCR diversity; chimeras reached as high as 47%. Modeling gave around 3.3 recovered TCR RNA copies per cell versus around 10 by digital PCR, implying around 31% capture efficiency. Identical TCR molecules sharing a barcode could cause highly expanded clone sizes to be underestimated. Spiked-in Jurkat TCR RNA equivalent to a single cell was reported to be detectable even among some 910,000 naive CD8 T cells. The naive libraries included spiked-in Jurkat TCR RNA (roughly ten copies' worth), and this Jurkat TCR RNA is not part of the donor repertoire. In CMV-specific effector cells, clones with more than 20 RNA copies contained over 98% of molecules, whereas in naive cells such clones contained under 1% of molecules.

Concerning this clonotype itself: The antigen it binds to is not known. A much bigger clone sits one base away, suggesting this may be a read error.

Libraries of naive CD8 T cells were built from around 20,000 to 990,000 sorted cells, with 10%, 30% or 50% of the purified RNA used. Naive CD8 T cells were FACS-sorted as CD8+CD4-CCR7+CD45RA+ on a BD FACSAria II into RLT Plus buffer. Detection sensitivity was tested by spiking Jurkat RNA equal to some 10 TCR copies' worth into samples containing 20,000-1,000,000 naive CD8 T cells. CD8 T cells were enriched using RosetteSep CD8+ T Cell Enrichment Cocktail and Ficoll-Paque, and the enriched cells then underwent ACK red cell lysis. This receptor chain uses TRBV12-3 or TRBV12-4 and TRBJ2-3; the D gene is possibly TRBD1 or TRBD2, with 6 bases matching each. The source of this sequence is a human donor in good health. Some libraries in this study had Jurkat cell RNA spiked in. The sample taken for sequencing was naive CD8+ T cells from blood, with Jurkat cell RNA spiked in. What this sample's cell subset or site label stands for: FACS-sorted CD8+CD4-CCR7+CD45RA+ naive T cells. The CDR3 in this case is CANRLNWGARDTQYF. Read as DNA, the sequence is TGTGCCAACAGACTTAACTGGGGGGCTCGGGATACGCAGTATTTT.